The 18 T cell receptor beta chains given below trace back to one sample, sequenced in a study of regulatory T cells in long-lasting Graves disease. Relying on iRepertoire HTBI primers and Arm-PCR of CDR3 regions, the team built TCR beta libraries. TCRdb redid the calling of the multiplex PCR reads with MiXCR, one entry per CDR3 protein. The repertoire has 400,000 to 600,000 distinct CDR3 sequences, 20% to 25% of them found once; the top ten carry more than 6%. Time point of the sample: persistent/refractory GD, antithyroid drugs over 5 years with positive TRAb. RNA extracted from PBMCs served as the sequencing template. The sample in question was peripheral blood mononuclear cells (PBMCs), obtained when the disease was refractory, from a patient treated with antithyroid drugs. These receptor sequences come from a female donor with Graves disease.

This clonotype appeared many times. The chain joins TRBV20-1 to TRBJ2-2, with D unresolved. CDR1 and CDR2 from the germline V gene are DFQATT and SNEGSKA (reference sequence). The CDR3 is 12 residues long. V was cut by 7 bases and J by 0 bases, with 6 bases left in between. DNA for the CDR3: TGCAGTGTCTCATCGAACACCGGGGAGCTGTTTTTT. It codes for CSVSSNTGELFF.

This chain connects TRBV12-3 or TRBV12-4 to TRBJ1-4; D call uncertain. The CDR3 runs 12 residues. V lost 3 bases and J 11 bases, leaving 10 bases between the germline ends. The CDR3: CASSFSSGKLFF. CDR3 coding DNA: TGTGCCAGCAGTTTTAGCAGCGGGAAACTGTTTTTT.

Many counts were recorded for this clonotype. The chain joins TRBV12-3 or TRBV12-4 to TRBJ1-4; D ambiguous. V lost 6 bases and J lost 8, with 13 bases in between. This CDR3 has 13 residues. The CDR3 reads CASRQGQGEKLFF. CDR3 sequence (DNA): TGTGCCAGCAGACAAGGTCAAGGCGAAAAACTGTTTTTT.

In its sample, this clonotype was seen a few times. The junction shows a germline mismatch at one end, possibly a read error. The chain couples TRBV5-1 to TRBJ2-7; 8 bases align to TRBD1. The CDR3 covers 15 residues. CDR1 is SGHRS and CDR2 is YFSETQ in the germline V gene. CDR3 sequence reads: CASSWWGTGRYEQYF. CDR3 DNA sequence: TGTGCCAGCAGCTGGTGGGGGACAGGACGTTACGAGCAGTACTTC. Using reference TRBV5-1 and TRBJ2-7 for the parts outside the CDR3, the full variable domain is KAGVTQTPRYLIKTRGQQVTLSCSPISGHRSVSWYQQTPGQGLQFLFEYFSETQRNKGNFPGRFSGRQFSNSRSEMNVSTLELGDSALYLCASSWWGTGRYEQYFGPGTRLTVT.

This clonotype has more than one count but fewer than ten. V and J are TRBV7-9 and TRBJ1-4; D remains unclear. The V gene lost 2 bases and the J gene lost 8 bases, with 6 bases spanning the gap. The CDR3 runs to 12 residues. Germline CDR1 reads SEHNR; CDR2 reads FQNEAQ (reference sequence). Written as DNA, the CDR3 is TGTGCCAGCAGCTTAAGCTGGGAAAAACTGTTTTTT. It encodes CASSLSWEKLFF.

This chain links TRBV9 with TRBJ1-1; D uncertain. The CDR3 has 12 amino acids. Trimming pared 0 bases from V and 8 bases from J, leaving 8 bases between. Germline V gene lookup returns CDR1 SGDLS and CDR2 YYNGEE. CDR3: CASSVGGKEAFF. The CDR3 DNA is TGTGCCAGCAGCGTAGGAGGAAAAGAAGCTTTCTTT.

This clonotype was detected many times. CDR3 residues: CASSLGRFIGDETGFFSSEQYF. The CDR3 DNA reads TGTGCCAGCAGCTTAGGTCGTTTCATTGGGGACGAGACAGGGTTTTTTTCGTCCGAGCAGTACTTC. J is TRBJ2-7 and V is TRBV7-8; 7 nucleotides agree with TRBD1. Germline V gene sequence: CDR1 SGHVS, CDR2 FQNEAQ. Trimming removed 1 base from V and 6 bases from J; junction bases left unmatched: 30. The CDR3 is 22 residues long.

Comment on this clonotype: The CDR3 does not close with the conserved phenylalanine or tryptophan, likely indicating a read error. This chain connects TRBV6-2 or TRBV6-3 to TRBJ2-5; D uncertain. The V end lost 5 bases, the J end lost 5 bases, and 9 bases lay between the germline ends. Germline lookup yields CDR1 MNHEY and CDR2 SVGEGT. The CDR3 loop spans 12 amino acids. The CDR3 bases are TGTGCCAGCAGTGAAAGCAGGGAGACCCAGTACTCC. It specifies CASSESRETQYS.

This clonotype was found a few times. The V and J genes are TRBV29-1 and TRBJ1-2; D uncertain. The CDR3 spans 14 residues. Germline CDR1 reads SQVTM; CDR2 reads ANQGSEA. The germline V and J ends were trimmed by 0 bases and 8 bases, with 16 bases remaining between them. The DNA of the CDR3 is TGCAGCGTTGAAGAGCCCCGGGTGGCGGGGGGCTACACCTTC. As protein: CSVEEPRVAGGYTF.

With respect to this clonotype: It may be a read error: a sequence one base away is much more abundant. This CDR3 reads CSASDKQLTNEKLFF. In nucleotides, the CDR3 is TGCAGTGCTAGTGATAAACAGTTAACTAATGAAAAACTGTTTTTT. The genes are TRBV20-1 and TRBJ1-4; D is unresolved. This CDR3 has 15 residues. The germline V and J ends were trimmed by 3 bases and 1 base, with 12 bases remaining between them. Germline CDR1 reads DFQATT; CDR2 reads SNEGSKA (reference sequence).

This clonotype showed up many times. The CDR3 sequence is CSSVLTSGRNYEQYF. CDR3 sequence (DNA): TGCAGTTCCGTGCTAACTAGCGGGAGGAACTACGAGCAGTACTTC. The V gene is TRBV20-1, the J gene TRBJ2-7; 12 nucleotides agree with TRBD2. This CDR3 contains 15 residues. CDR1 is DFQATT, CDR2 SNEGSKA, per germline (reference sequence). The ends lost 8 bases at V and 3 bases at J; junction bases unmatched: 11.

This clonotype showed up just a few times. The rearrangement joins TRBV20-1 to TRBJ1-1; D is possibly TRBD1 (6 bases). V was trimmed by 2 bases and J by 4 bases, leaving 17 bases between them. The CDR3 is made up of 15 amino acids. Germline-derived CDR1 and CDR2 are DFQATT and SNEGSKA (reference sequence). The CDR3 bases are TGCAGTGCTAGAAACCCTCGGTGGGGGCTCACTGAAGCTTTCTTT. This encodes CSARNPRWGLTEAFF.

The chain uses TRBV4-1 and TRBJ2-7, with 8 bases that match TRBD2. The CDR3 sequence is 17 residues long. Germline V CDR1 and CDR2: MGHRA, YSYEKL. The V and J ends lost 2 bases and 3 bases, in that order; junction bases with no gene match: 12. The CDR3 here is CASSQFTSGPIFYEQYF. CDR3 sequence (DNA): TGCGCCAGCAGCCAATTTACTAGCGGCCCTATTTTCTACGAGCAGTACTTC.

V gene TRBV24-1 combines with J gene TRBJ2-1; D may match TRBD1 or TRBD2 (5 bases each). Germline V gene lookup returns CDR1 KGHDR and CDR2 SFDVKD. V was pared by 2 bases and J by 6 bases, with 7 bases between. CDR3 length equals 13 residues. CDR3 in amino acids: CATSDSGRNEQFF. The CDR3 nucleotides are TGTGCCACCAGTGATTCGGGGCGCAATGAGCAGTTCTTC.

This clonotype has just a few counts. The chain combines TRBV5-1 with TRBJ1-5; D might be TRBD1 (6 bases). V lost 4 bases and J lost 2, with 13 bases in between. Germline V lookup: CDR1 SGHRS, CDR2 YFSETQ. The CDR3 contains 15 residues. CDR3 in DNA: TGCGCCAGCAGCCAGACAGGCAGGGGCAATCAGCCCCAGCATTTT. Its protein product is CASSQTGRGNQPQHF. The full variable domain, in which reference TRBV5-1 and TRBJ1-5 provide the parts outside the CDR3, is KAGVTQTPRYLIKTRGQQVTLSCSPISGHRSVSWYQQTPGQGLQFLFEYFSETQRNKGNFPGRFSGRQFSNSRSEMNVSTLELGDSALYLCASSQTGRGNQPQHFGDGTRLSIL.

There are many counts of this clonotype. V usage is TRBV7-9 and J usage is TRBJ1-2, with TRBD1 matching 7 bases. Germline V gives CDR1 SEHNR, CDR2 FQNEAQ (reference sequence). The CDR3 is made up of 14 amino acids. V lost 5 bases to trimming and J lost 7 bases; unmatched junction nucleotides: 10. As DNA, the CDR3 is TGTGCCAGCAGCCGGACAGGCCTTTTAAGTGGCTACACCTTC. Its translation is CASSRTGLLSGYTF.

The sample holds many counts of this clonotype. The chain has TRBV27 and TRBJ2-7; D ambiguous. Germline CDR1 is MNHEY and CDR2 is SMNVEV (reference sequence). Trimming removed 3 bases at V and 8 bases at J, with 5 bases between. This CDR3 is 10 amino acids long. The CDR3, as DNA: TGTGCCAGCAGTTTTTCGAAGCAGTACTTC. Protein product: CASSFSKQYF.

This clonotype was recorded many times. The DNA for the CDR3 is TGTGCCAGCAGCTTAAAGCAAGGGGCCGGGGGAGGCTACACCTTC. This codes for CASSLKQGAGGGYTF. The V call is TRBV12-3 or TRBV12-4, the J call TRBJ1-2; D possibly corresponds to TRBD1 (5 bases). Trimming left V 6 bases short and J 8 bases short, with 22 bases between. The CDR3 has 15 residues.